Included here is one T cell receptor (beta chain) sequence, with context. The source of the sample is a study of regulatory and conventional T cells in RAG deficiency. The method was immunoSEQ multiplex PCR; TCRdb's version includes in-frame clones alone and lacks a portion of them. The sample records roughly 35,000 clones, approximately 89% being singletons. Germline V CDR1 and CDR2: MNHEY, SVGAGI. This CDR3 has 16 residues. Trimming left V 2 bases short and J 2 bases short, with 16 bases between. These sequences were also reported in another study, on regulatory T cells. That source reports: Primers: 52 TRBV forward and 13 TRBJ reverse.

Sequenced sample: CD8+ T cells sorted from blood. This chain links TRBV6-5 with TRBJ2-7, with a possible D match to TRBD1 (5 bases). This sequence originates from a human donor in good health. In DNA form, the CDR3 reads TGTGCCAGCAGTTACGGCAGGGAACTCAGAACCTACGAGCAGTACTTC. Translation gives CASSYGRELRTYEQYF.